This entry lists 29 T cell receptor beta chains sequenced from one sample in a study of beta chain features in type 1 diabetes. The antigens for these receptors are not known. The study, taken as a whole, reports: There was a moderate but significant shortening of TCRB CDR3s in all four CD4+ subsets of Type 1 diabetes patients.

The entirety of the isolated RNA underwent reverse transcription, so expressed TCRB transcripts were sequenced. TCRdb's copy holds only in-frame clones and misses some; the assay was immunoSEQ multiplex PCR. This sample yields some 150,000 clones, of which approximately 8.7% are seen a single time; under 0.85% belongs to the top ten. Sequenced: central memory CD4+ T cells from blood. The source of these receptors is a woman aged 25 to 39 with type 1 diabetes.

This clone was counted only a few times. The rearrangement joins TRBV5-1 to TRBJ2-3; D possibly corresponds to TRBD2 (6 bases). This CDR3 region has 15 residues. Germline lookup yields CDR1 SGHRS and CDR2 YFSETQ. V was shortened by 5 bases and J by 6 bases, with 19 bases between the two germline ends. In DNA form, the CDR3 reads TGCGCCAGCAGTCCTGGGTCGGGAGACGGGGATACGCAGTATTTT. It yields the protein CASSPGSGDGDTQYF.

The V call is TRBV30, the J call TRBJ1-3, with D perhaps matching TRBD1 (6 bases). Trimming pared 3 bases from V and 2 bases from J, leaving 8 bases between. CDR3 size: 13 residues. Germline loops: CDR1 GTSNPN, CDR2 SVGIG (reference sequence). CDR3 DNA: TGTGCCTGGAGATACAGGGCTGGAAACACCATATATTTT. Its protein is CAWRYRAGNTIYF.

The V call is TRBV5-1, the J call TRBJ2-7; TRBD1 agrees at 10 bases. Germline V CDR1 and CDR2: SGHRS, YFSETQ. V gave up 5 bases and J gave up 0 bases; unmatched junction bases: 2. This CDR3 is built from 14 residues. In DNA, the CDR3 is TGCGCCAGCAGACGGACAGGGGGCTCCTACGAGCAGTACTTC. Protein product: CASRRTGGSYEQYF.

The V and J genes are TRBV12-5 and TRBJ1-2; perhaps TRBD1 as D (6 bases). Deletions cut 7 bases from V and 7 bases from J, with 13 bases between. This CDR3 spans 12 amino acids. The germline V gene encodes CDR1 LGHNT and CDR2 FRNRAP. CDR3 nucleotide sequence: TGTGCTAGTGCCCGGCAGGGGACTGGCTACACCTTC. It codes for CASARQGTGYTF.

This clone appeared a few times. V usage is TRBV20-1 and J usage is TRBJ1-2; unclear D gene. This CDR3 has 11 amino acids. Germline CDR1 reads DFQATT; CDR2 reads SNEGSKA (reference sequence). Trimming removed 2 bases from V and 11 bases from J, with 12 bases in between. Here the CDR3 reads CSARLGSRYTF. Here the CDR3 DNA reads TGCAGTGCTAGACTCGGCTCGCGGTACACCTTC.

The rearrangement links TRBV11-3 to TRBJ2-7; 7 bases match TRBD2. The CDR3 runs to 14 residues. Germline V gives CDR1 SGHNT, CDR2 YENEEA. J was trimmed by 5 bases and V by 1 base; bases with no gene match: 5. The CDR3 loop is CASSLGSGSNEQYF. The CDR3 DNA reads TGTGCCAGCAGCTTAGGTAGCGGGTCCAACGAGCAGTACTTC.

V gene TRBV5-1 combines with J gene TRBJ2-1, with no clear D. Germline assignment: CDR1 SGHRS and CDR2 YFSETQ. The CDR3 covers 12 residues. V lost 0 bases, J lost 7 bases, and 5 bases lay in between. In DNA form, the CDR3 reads TGCGCCAGCAGCTTGGAACGGAATGAGCAGTTCTTC. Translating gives CASSLERNEQFF.

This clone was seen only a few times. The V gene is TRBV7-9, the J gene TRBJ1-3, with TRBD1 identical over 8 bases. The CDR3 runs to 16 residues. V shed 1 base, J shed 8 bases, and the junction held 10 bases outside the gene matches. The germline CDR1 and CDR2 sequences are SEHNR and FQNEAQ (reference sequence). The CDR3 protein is CASSLVGTGALYTIYF. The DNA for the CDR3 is TGTGCCAGCAGCTTAGTGGGGACAGGAGCCTTGTACACCATATATTTT.

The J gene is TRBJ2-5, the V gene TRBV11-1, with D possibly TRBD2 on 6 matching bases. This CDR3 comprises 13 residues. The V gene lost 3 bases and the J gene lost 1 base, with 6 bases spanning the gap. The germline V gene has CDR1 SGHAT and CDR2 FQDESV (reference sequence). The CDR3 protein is CASSFGSQETQYF. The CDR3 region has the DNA TGTGCCAGCAGCTTCGGGAGCCAAGAGACCCAGTACTTC.

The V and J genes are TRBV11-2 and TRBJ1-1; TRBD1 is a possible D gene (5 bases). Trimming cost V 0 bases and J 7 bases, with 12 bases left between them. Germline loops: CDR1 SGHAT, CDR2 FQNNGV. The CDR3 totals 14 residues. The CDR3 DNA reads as TGTGCCAGCAGCTTAGATTTCCGGCAGGGTGAAGCTTTCTTT. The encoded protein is CASSLDFRQGEAFF.

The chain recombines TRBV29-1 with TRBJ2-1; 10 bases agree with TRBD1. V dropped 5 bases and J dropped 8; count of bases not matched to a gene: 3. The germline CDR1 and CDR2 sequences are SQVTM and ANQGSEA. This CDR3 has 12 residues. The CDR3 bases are TGCAGCGTTCGGACAGGGGGGGATGAGCAGTTCTTC. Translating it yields CSVRTGGDEQFF.

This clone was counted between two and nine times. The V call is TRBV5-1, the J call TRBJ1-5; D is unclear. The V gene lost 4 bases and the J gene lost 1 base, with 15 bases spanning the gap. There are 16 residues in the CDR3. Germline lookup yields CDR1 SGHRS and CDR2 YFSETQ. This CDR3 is CASSEDEGSSNQPQHF. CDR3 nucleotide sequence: TGCGCCAGCAGCGAGGATGAGGGCTCGAGCAATCAGCCCCAGCATTTT. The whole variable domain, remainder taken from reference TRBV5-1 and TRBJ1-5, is KAGVTQTPRYLIKTRGQQVTLSCSPISGHRSVSWYQQTPGQGLQFLFEYFSETQRNKGNFPGRFSGRQFSNSRSEMNVSTLELGDSALYLCASSEDEGSSNQPQHFGDGTRLSIL.

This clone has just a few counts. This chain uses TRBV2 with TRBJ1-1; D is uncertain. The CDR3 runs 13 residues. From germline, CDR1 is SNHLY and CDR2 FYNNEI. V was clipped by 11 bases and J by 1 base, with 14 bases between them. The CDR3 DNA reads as TGTGCCTCCGGAGCCCCTAGGAACACTGAAGCTTTCTTT. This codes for CASGAPRNTEAFF. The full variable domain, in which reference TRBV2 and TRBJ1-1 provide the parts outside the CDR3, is EPEVTQTPSHQVTQMGQEVILRCVPISNHLYFYWYRQILGQKVEFLVSFYNNEISEKSEIFDDQFSVERPDGSNFTLKIRSTKLEDSAMYFCASGAPRNTEAFFGQGTRLTVV.

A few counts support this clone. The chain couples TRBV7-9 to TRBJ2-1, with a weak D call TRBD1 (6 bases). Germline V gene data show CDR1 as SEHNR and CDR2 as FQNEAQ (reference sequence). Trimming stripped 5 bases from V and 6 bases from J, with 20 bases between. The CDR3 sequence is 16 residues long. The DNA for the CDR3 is TGTGCCAGCAGCCCCTTTCGGACAGAACGGGGCAATGAGCAGTTCTTC. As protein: CASSPFRTERGNEQFF.

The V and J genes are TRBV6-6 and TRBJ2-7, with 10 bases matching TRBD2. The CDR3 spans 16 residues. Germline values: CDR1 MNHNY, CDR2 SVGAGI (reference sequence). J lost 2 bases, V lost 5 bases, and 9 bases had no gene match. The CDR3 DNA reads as TGTGCCAGCAGTCCCGGCGGCGGACTAGCGGCCTACGAGCAGTACTTC. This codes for CASSPGGGLAAYEQYF.

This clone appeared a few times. CDR3 in DNA: TGCGCCAGCAGCCCTACCCCAGGGGAAAAGACCCAGTACTTC. Amino acid sequence: CASSPTPGEKTQYF. The rearrangement joins TRBV5-1 to TRBJ2-5, with a tentative D call TRBD1 (6 bases). The CDR3 length is 14 residues. Germline V gene data show CDR1 as SGHRS and CDR2 as YFSETQ. V was trimmed by 4 bases and J by 6 bases, leaving 16 bases between them.

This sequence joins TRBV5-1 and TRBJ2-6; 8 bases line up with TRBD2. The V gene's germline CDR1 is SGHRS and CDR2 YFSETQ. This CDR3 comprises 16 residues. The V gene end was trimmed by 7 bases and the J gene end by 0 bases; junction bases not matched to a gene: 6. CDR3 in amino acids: CASRTSLDSGANVLTF. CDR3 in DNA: TGCGCCAGCCGGACTAGCCTCGACTCTGGGGCCAACGTCCTGACTTTC.

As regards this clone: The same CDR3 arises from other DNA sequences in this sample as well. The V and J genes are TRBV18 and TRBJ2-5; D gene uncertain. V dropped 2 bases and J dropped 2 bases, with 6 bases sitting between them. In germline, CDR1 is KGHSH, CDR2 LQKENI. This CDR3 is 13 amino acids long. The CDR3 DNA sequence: TGTGCCAGCTCACCAGGGCCTCAAGAGACCCAGTACTTC. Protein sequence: CASSPGPQETQYF.

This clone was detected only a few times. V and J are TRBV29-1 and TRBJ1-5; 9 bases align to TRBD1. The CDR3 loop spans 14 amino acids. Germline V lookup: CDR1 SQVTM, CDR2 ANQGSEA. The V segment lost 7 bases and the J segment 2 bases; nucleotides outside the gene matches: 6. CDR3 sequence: CSARTGAGNQPQHF. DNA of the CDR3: TGCAGCGCGAGGACAGGGGCGGGCAATCAGCCCCAGCATTTT.

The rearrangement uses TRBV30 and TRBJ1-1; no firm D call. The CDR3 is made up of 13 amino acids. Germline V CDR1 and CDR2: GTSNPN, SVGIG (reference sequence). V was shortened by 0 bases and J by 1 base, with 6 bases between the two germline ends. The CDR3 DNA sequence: TGTGCCTGGAGTGTACGGGAGAACACTGAAGCTTTCTTT. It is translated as CAWSVRENTEAFF.

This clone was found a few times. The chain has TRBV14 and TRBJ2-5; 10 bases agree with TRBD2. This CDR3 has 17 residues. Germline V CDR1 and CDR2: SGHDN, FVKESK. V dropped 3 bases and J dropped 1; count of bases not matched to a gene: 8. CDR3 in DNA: TGTGCCAGCAGCCACGTGGGACTAGCGCGAATCCAAGAGACCCAGTACTTC. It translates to CASSHVGLARIQETQYF.

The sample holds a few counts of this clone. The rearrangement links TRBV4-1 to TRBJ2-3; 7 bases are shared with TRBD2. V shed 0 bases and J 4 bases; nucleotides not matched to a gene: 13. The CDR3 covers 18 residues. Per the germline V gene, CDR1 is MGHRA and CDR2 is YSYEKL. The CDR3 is CASSQEWGDYNVADTQYF. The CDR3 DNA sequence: TGCGCCAGCAGCCAAGAATGGGGGGACTACAACGTCGCAGATACGCAGTATTTT.

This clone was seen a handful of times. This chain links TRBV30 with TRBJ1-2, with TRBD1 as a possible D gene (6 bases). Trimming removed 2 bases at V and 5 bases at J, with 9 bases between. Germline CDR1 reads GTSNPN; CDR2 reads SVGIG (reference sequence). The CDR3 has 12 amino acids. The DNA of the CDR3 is TGTGCCTGGAGTCACAGGGTATATGGCTACACCTTC. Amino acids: CAWSHRVYGYTF.

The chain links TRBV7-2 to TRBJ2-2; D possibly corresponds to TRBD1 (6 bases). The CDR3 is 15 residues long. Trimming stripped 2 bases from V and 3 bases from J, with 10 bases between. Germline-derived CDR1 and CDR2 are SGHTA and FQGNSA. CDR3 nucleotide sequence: TGTGCCAGCAGCTTACTTTCAGGGGACACCGGGGAGCTGTTTTTT. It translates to CASSLLSGDTGELFF.

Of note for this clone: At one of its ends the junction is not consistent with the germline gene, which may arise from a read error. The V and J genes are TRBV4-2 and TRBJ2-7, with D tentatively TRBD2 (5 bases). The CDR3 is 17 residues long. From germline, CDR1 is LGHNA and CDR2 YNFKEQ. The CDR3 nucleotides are TGTGCCAGAAGCCAATCCCCTAGCCAGACCTCACCTGGCGAGCAGTACTTC. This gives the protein CARSQSPSQTSPGEQYF.

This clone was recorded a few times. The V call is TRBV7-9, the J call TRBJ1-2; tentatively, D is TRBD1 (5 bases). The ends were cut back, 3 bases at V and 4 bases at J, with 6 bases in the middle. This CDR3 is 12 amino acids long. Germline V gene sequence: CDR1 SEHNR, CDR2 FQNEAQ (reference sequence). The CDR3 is CASSFDSYGYTF. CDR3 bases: TGTGCCAGCAGCTTCGACAGCTATGGCTACACCTTC.

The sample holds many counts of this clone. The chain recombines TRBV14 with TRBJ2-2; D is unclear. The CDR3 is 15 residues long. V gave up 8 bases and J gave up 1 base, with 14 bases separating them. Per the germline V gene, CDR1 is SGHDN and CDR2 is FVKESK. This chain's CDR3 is CASALSRLNTGELFF. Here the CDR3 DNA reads TGTGCCAGCGCCCTATCCCGCCTGAACACCGGGGAGCTGTTTTTT.

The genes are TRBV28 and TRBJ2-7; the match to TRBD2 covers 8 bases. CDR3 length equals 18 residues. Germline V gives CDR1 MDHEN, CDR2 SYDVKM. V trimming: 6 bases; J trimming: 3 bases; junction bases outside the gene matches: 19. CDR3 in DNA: TGTGCCAGCAGGGTGGGGGCCGAGGGACTAGGGAGCCTCTACGAGCAGTACTTC. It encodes CASRVGAEGLGSLYEQYF.

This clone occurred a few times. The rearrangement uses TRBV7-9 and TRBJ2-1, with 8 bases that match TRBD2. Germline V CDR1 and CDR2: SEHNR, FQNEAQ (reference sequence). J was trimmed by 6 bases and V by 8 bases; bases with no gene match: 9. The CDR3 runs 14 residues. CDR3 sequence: CASWTSWGGNEQFF. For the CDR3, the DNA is TGTGCCAGCTGGACTAGCTGGGGGGGCAATGAGCAGTTCTTC.